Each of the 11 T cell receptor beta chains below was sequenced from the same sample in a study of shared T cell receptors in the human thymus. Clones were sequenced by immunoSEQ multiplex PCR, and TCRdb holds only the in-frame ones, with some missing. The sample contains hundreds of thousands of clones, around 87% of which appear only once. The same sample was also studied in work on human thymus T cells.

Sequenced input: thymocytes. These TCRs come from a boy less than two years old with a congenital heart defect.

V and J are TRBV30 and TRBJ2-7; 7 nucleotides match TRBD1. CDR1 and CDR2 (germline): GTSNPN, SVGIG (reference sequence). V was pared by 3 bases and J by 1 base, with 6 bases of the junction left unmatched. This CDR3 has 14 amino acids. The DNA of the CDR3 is TGTGCCTGGAGAAAGGGGACAGTTTCCTACGAGCAGTACTTC. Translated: CAWRKGTVSYEQYF.

CDR3 residues: CASSYGQGTDGYTF. DNA of the CDR3: TGTGCCAGCAGTTACGGGCAGGGCACGGATGGCTACACCTTC. V gene TRBV6-5 combines with J gene TRBJ1-2; possibly TRBD1 for D (5 bases). Trimming stripped 2 bases from V and 6 bases from J, with 13 bases between. The CDR3 is 14 residues long. From germline, CDR1 is MNHEY and CDR2 SVGAGI.

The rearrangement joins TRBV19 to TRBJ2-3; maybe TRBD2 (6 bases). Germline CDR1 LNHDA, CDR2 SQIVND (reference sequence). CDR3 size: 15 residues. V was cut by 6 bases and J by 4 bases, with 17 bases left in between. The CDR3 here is CASSARGKTPDTQYF. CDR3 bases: TGTGCCAGTAGCGCCCGCGGGAAGACACCAGATACGCAGTATTTT. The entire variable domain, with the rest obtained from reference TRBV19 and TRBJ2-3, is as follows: DGGITQSPKYLFRKEGQNVTLSCEQNLNHDAMYWYRQDPGQGLRLIYYSQIVNDFQKGDIAEGYSVSREKKESFPLTVTSAQKNPTAFYLCASSARGKTPDTQYFGPGTRLTVL.

CDR3 coding DNA: TGTGCCAGCTCCCTTAATGTCCAGGGTAATGAAAAACTGTTTTTT. Translated: CASSLNVQGNEKLFF. The rearrangement links TRBV18 to TRBJ1-4; D may be TRBD1 (5 bases). V lost 6 bases, J lost 4 bases, and 15 bases lay in between. Germline lookup yields CDR1 KGHSH and CDR2 LQKENI. CDR3 length equals 15 residues.

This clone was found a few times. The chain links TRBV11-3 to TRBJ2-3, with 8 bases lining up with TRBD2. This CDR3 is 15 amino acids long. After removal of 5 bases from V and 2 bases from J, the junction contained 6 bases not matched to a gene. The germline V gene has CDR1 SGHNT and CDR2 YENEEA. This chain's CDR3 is CASSPTSGHTDTQYF. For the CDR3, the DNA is TGTGCCAGCAGCCCAACTAGCGGACACACAGATACGCAGTATTTT.

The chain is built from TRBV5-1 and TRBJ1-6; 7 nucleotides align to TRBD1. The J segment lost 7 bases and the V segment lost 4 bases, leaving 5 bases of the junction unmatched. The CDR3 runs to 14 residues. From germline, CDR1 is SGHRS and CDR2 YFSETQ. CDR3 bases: TGCGCCAGCAGCAAAAGACAGGGCAATTCACCCCTCCACTTT. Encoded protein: CASSKRQGNSPLHF.

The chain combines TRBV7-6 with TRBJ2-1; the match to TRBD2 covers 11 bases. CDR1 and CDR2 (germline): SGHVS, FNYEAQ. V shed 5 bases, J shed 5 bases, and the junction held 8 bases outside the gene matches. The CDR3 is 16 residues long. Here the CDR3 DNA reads TGTGCCAGCAGCCTCCGGACTAGCGGGCTCCACAATGAGCAGTTCTTC. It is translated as CASSLRTSGLHNEQFF.

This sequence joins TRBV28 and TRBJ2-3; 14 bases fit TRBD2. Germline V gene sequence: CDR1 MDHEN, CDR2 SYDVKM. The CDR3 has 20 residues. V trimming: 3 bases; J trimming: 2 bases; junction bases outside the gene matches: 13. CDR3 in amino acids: CASSFDILGTSGGSTDTQYF. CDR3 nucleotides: TGTGCCAGCAGTTTCGACATTTTGGGGACTAGCGGGGGTTCCACAGATACGCAGTATTTT.

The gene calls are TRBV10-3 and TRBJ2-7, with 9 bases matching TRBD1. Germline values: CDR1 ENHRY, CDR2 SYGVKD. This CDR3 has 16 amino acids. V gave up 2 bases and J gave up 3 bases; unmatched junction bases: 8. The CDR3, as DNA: TGTGCCATCAGTGAGGGACCCGGGACAGGGATCTACGAGCAGTACTTC. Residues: CAISEGPGTGIYEQYF.

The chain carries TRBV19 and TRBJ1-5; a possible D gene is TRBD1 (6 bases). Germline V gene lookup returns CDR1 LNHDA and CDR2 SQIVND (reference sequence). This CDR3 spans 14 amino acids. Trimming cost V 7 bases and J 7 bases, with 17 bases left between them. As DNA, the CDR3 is TGTGCCAGTAAGGGAACAGGGCATTTACAGCCCCAGCATTTT. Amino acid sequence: CASKGTGHLQPQHF.

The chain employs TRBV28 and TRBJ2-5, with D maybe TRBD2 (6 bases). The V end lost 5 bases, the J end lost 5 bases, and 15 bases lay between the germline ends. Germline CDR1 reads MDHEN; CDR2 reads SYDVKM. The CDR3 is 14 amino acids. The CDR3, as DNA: TGTGCCAGCAGTCCCTTGGGCGGGGTGGAGACCCAGTACTTC. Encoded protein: CASSPLGGVETQYF.